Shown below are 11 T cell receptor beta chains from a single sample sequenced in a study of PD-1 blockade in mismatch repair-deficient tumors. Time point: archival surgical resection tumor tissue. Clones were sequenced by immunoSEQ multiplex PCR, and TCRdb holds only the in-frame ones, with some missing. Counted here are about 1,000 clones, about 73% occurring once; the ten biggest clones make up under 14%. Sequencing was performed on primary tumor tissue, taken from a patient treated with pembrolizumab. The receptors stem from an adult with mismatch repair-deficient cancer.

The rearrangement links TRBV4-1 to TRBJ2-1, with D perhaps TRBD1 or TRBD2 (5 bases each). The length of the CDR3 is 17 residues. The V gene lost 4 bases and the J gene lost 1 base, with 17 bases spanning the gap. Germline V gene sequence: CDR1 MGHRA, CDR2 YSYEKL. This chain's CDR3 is CASSPYADEGSYNEQFF. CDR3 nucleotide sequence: TGCGCCAGCAGCCCTTACGCGGACGAGGGGTCCTACAATGAGCAGTTCTTC.

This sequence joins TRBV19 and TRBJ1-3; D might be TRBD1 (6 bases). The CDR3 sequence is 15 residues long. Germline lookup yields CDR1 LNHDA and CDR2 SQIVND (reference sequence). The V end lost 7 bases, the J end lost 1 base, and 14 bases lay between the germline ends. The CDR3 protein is CASTYGGGSGNTIYF. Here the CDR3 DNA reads TGTGCCAGTACCTATGGAGGGGGATCTGGAAACACCATATATTTT.

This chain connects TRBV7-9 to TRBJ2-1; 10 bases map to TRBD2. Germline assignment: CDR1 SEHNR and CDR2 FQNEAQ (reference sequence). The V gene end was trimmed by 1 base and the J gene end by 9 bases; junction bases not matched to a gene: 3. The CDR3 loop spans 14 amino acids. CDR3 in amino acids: CASSLGLAGVEQFF. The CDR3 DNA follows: TGTGCCAGCAGCTTAGGTCTAGCGGGAGTTGAGCAGTTCTTC.

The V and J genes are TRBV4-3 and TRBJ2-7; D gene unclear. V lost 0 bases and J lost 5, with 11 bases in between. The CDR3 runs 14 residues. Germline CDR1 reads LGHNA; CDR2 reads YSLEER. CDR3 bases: TGCGCCAGCAGCCAAGATGGAGAGCAGGACGAGCAGTACTTC. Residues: CASSQDGEQDEQYF.

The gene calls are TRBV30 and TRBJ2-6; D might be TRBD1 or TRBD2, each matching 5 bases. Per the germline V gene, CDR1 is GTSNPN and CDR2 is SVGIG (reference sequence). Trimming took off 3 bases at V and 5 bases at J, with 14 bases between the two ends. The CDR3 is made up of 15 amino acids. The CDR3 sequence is CAWSTLAGRANVLTF. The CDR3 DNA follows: TGTGCCTGGAGCACCCTAGCAGGGAGGGCCAACGTCCTGACTTTC.

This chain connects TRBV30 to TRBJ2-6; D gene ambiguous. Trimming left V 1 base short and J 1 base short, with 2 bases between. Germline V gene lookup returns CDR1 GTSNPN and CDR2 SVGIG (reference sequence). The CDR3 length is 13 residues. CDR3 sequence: CAWSGSGANVLTF. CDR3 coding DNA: TGTGCCTGGAGTGGGTCTGGGGCCAACGTCCTGACTTTC.

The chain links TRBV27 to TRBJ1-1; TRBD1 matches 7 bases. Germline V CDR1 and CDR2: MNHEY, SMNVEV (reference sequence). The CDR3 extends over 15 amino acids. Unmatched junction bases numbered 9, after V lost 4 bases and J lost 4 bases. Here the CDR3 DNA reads TGTGCCAGCAGTTACAGGGGTGATGGCGGCACTGAAGCTTTCTTT. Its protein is CASSYRGDGGTEAFF.

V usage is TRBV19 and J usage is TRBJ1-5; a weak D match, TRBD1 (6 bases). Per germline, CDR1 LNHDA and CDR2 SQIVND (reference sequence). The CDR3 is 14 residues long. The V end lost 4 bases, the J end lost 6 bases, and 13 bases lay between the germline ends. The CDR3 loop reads CASSTGQNAQPQHF. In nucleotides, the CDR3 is TGTGCCAGTAGTACCGGACAGAACGCTCAGCCCCAGCATTTT.

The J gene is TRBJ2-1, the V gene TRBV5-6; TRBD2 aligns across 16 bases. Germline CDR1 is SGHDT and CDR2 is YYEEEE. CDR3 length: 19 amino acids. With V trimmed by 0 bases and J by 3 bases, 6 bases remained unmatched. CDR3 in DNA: TGTGCCAGCAGCTTGGAGGGACTAGCGGGAGGGTACGGCTACAATGAGCAGTTCTTC. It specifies CASSLEGLAGGYGYNEQFF.

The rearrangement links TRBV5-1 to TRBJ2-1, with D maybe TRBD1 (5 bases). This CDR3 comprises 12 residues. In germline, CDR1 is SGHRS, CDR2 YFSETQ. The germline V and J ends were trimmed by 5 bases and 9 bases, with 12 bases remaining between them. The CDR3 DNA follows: TGCGCCAGCAGGGACATTGGAGCTGAGCAGTTCTTC. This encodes CASRDIGAEQFF.

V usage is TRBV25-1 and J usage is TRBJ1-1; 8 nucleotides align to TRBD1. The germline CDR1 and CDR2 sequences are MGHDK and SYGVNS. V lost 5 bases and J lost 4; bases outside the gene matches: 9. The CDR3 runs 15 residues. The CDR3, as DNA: TGTGCCAGCAGTCTACAGGAGACAGGGGTCACTGAAGCTTTCTTT. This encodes CASSLQETGVTEAFF.